Listed below are T cell receptor beta chains from one sample, sequenced in a study of cytomegalovirus exposure and HLA in healthy donors. Clones were read by immunoSEQ multiplex PCR, and TCRdb kept only the in-frame ones, dropping some. The data contain some 120,000 clones, about 94% of them singletons. Material for sequencing was PBMCs. These TCRs come from a woman between 18 and 30 years old in good health and CMV-seronegative. The CDR3 runs from the conserved cysteine through the conserved F or W. The order of the fields is V gene, D gene, clone size, J gene, CDR3 DNA, CDR3 protein. A D gene is named only where the DNA matches it firmly. The size field is filled for only some rows; it gives once, few, many or a size class.

TRBV28	.	.	TRBJ1-2	TGTGCCAGCAGTTTGGGGGGGGTGGGACCTACAATCTATGGCTACACCTTC	CASSLGGVGPTIYGYTF
TRBV4-1	TRBD1	.	TRBJ1-6	TGCGCCAGCAGCCAAGGACAGGGGGATTCACCCCTCCACTTT	CASSQGQGDSPLHF
TRBV9	.	.	TRBJ1-2	TGTGCCAGCAGCTCTCAGGATTTTCAGGGAACTAACTATGGCTACACCTTC	CASSSQDFQGTNYGYTF
TRBV9	.	few	TRBJ1-2	TGTGCCAGCAGCTCAACGGATCGAGGGTTGGGCTACACCTTC	CASSSTDRGLGYTF
TRBV5-4	TRBD1	once	TRBJ2-2	TGTGCCAGCAGCCTCGGACAGGTACAAGGGGAGCTGTTTTTT	CASSLGQVQGELFF
TRBV28	TRBD1	.	TRBJ1-5	TGTGCCAGCAGTTCCCGACAGGGGTCGGGCAATCAGCCCCAGCATTTT	CASSSRQGSGNQPQHF
TRBV28	.	.	TRBJ2-7	TGTGCCAGCAGTGCACATCCTAAGGGGTACGAGCAGTACTTC	CASSAHPKGYEQYF
TRBV5-1	.	.	TRBJ1-1	TGCGCCAGCAGCTTGGGGTCGCGGCAGGGTACAGAAGCTTTCTTT	CASSLGSRQGTEAFF
TRBV4-1	TRBD1	.	TRBJ2-7	TGCGCCAGCAGCCAAGGGCAGGGGGCGCGTGGCGAGCAGTACTTC	CASSQGQGARGEQYF
TRBV5-1	TRBD2	.	TRBJ2-7	TGCGCCAGCAGCTTGCTGGCGGGAGGTCGGGAGCAGTACTTC	CASSLLAGGREQYF
TRBV7-8	.	.	TRBJ2-2	TGTGCCAGCAGCTTAGCCGAATTCGCAGGGGTCACCGGGGAGCTGTTTTTT	CASSLAEFAGVTGELFF
TRBV13	TRBD2	.	TRBJ2-1	TGTGCCAGCAGCAACCTAGCGGGGGGCCGGGGTGAGCAGTTCTTC	CASSNLAGGRGEQFF
TRBV7-9	.	.	TRBJ1-4	TGTGCCAGCAGCTTCCAGGGTGAAAAACTGTTTTTT	CASSFQGEKLFF
TRBV28	.	.	TRBJ1-5	TGTGCCAGCAGTTTCCGGGATGGTTTGGGACCCCAGCATTTT	CASSFRDGLGPQHF
TRBV9	TRBD1	.	TRBJ1-2	TGTGCCAGCAGCGTAGAAGGACAGGGGAGGTATGGCTACACCTTC	CASSVEGQGRYGYTF
TRBV6-5	.	medium-sized	TRBJ1-2	TGTGCCAGCAGTTACTCGACGGGGGAAGGAGGCTACACCTTC	CASSYSTGEGGYTF
TRBV7-6	.	.	TRBJ2-1	TGTGCCAGCAGCTTAGCGCGGGACCCACGGGGCTACAATGAGCAGTTCTTC	CASSLARDPRGYNEQFF
TRBV14	.	.	TRBJ1-4	TGTGCCAGCAGCCAAGTGTTACAGGGAGGGAGATTTCGTGAAAAACTGTTTTTT	CASSQVLQGGRFREKLFF
TRBV5-1	.	.	TRBJ2-1	TGCGCCAGCAGATTGCCAGAGGGTGAGCAGTTCTTC	CASRLPEGEQFF
TRBV9	.	.	TRBJ1-1	TGTGCCAGCAGCGTAAACACGAACACTGAAGCTTTCTTT	CASSVNTNTEAFF
TRBV2	TRBD2	.	TRBJ2-3	TGTGCCAGCAGTCCGGGGACTAGCGGGGGAACGGATACGCAGTATTTT	CASSPGTSGGTDTQYF
TRBV4-2	TRBD1	.	TRBJ2-7	TGTGCCAGCAGCCAAGCCGGGACAGGGTTTGGGTACGAGCAGTACTTC	CASSQAGTGFGYEQYF
TRBV5-1	.	.	TRBJ1-4	TGCGCCAGCAGCCGTCCGGGACTCAGAACACCCAAACTGTTTTTT	CASSRPGLRTPKLFF
TRBV6-1	.	.	TRBJ2-2	TGTGCCAGCAGGGGGCAGTATAACACCGGGGAGCTGTTTTTT	CASRGQYNTGELFF
TRBV12-2	.	.	TRBJ1-2	TGTGCAAGTCGCTCCCTATACACCACGACAGGGGGAAGCTATGGCTACACCTTC	CASRSLYTTTGGSYGYTF
TRBV18	TRBD1	.	TRBJ1-1	TGTGCCAGCTCACCCGACAGGGAGGATAACACTGAAGCTTTCTTT	CASSPDREDNTEAFF
TRBV28	.	.	TRBJ1-5	TGTGCCAGCAGTTTCTCGGAGGGCCGGGGGCAGCCCCAGCATTTT	CASSFSEGRGQPQHF